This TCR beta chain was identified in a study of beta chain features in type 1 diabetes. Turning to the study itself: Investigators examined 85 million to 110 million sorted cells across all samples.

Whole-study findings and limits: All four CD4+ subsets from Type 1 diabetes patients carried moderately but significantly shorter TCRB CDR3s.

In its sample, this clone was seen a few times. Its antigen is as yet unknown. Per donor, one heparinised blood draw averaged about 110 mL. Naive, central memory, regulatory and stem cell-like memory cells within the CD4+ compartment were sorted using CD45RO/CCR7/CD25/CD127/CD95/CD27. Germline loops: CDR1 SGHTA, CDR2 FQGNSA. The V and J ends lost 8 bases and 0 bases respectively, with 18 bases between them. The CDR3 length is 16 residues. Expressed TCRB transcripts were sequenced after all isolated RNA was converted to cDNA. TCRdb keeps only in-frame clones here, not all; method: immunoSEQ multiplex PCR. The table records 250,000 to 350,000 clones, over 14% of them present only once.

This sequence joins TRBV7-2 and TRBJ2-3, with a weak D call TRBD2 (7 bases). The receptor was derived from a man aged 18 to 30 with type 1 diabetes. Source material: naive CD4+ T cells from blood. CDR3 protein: CASAIRGGRSTDTQYF. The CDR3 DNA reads TGTGCCAGCGCTATAAGGGGGGGGCGTAGCACAGATACGCAGTATTTT.